The 12 T cell receptor beta chains listed next were all sequenced from one sample in a study of T-cell memory formation after mild COVID-19. TCRdb re-derived calls from the 5' RACE reads in MiXCR, one entry per CDR3 protein. This table has fewer than 650,000 distinct CDR3 sequences, about 20% appearing once. The sample was PBMCs or a T cell subset sorted from them (not recorded which). The origin of the receptors is an adult woman who had mild COVID-19 (a few samples of this study predate the infection). Cell type and time point are not known.

This clonotype was observed a handful of times. The V and J genes are TRBV7-9 and TRBJ1-1; D not resolved. V dropped 7 bases and J dropped 5 bases, with 20 bases sitting between them. The germline CDR1 and CDR2 sequences are SEHNR and FQNEAQ (reference sequence). CDR3 length equals 15 residues. CDR3: CASKIGVGTVTEAFF. The DNA of the CDR3 is TGTGCCAGCAAAATAGGCGTGGGAACAGTTACTGAAGCTTTCTTT.

This rearrangement joins TRBV4-2 to TRBJ2-2; TRBD1 matches at 9 bases. In germline, CDR1 is LGHNA, CDR2 YNFKEQ. V shed 5 bases and J 6 bases; nucleotides not matched to a gene: 10. This CDR3 contains 16 residues. Here the CDR3 DNA reads TGTGCCAGCAGCTCCCACCGGGACAGGGTACCCGGGGAGCTGTTTTTT. Amino acids: CASSSHRDRVPGELFF.

This chain links TRBV18 with TRBJ2-7, with 11 bases identical to TRBD2. Unmatched junction bases numbered 1, after V lost 1 base and J lost 5 bases. CDR1 and CDR2 (germline): KGHSH, LQKENI. The CDR3 totals 14 residues. DNA of the CDR3: TGTGCCAGCTCACCACAACTAGCGGGGGACGAGCAGTACTTC. This gives the protein CASSPQLAGDEQYF.

This clonotype came up a few times. The rearrangement joins TRBV5-1 to TRBJ2-7, with D perhaps TRBD1 (5 bases). The germline gives CDR1 SGHRS, CDR2 YFSETQ. The CDR3 is 14 amino acids. V was cut by 0 bases and J by 0 bases, with 7 bases left in between. CDR3 nucleotide sequence: TGCGCCAGCAGCTTGGAGGGGAACTCCTACGAGCAGTACTTC. Translating gives CASSLEGNSYEQYF. Combining the CDR3 with reference TRBV5-1 and TRBJ2-7 gives the whole variable domain KAGVTQTPRYLIKTRGQQVTLSCSPISGHRSVSWYQQTPGQGLQFLFEYFSETQRNKGNFPGRFSGRQFSNSRSEMNVSTLELGDSALYLCASSLEGNSYEQYFGPGTRLTVT.

The chain joins TRBV5-4 to TRBJ1-1, with D hard to call. The CDR3 loop spans 14 amino acids. CDR1 is SGHNT, CDR2 YYREEE, per germline (reference sequence). V lost 1 base, J lost 7 bases, and 14 bases lay in between. The CDR3 nucleotides are TGTGCCAGCAGCTTGTTCGGGTCTCAGAGTGAAGCTTTCTTT. It specifies CASSLFGSQSEAFF.

This clonotype was counted between two and nine times. The rearrangement joins TRBV12-3 or TRBV12-4 to TRBJ2-3; the D call may be TRBD1 or TRBD2 (5 bases each). The CDR3 has 15 amino acids. Trimming shortened V by 7 bases and J by 1 base, and 15 bases separated the two germline ends. The CDR3 is CASNPSGTRTDTQYF. The CDR3 DNA reads as TGTGCCAGCAACCCCTCCGGGACCCGCACAGATACGCAGTATTTT.

This clonotype was recorded at least ten times. The chain recombines TRBV12-3 or TRBV12-4 with TRBJ1-5; no clear D. Trimming left V 4 bases short and J 7 bases short, with 11 bases between. The CDR3 runs 13 residues. DNA for the CDR3: TGTGCCAGCAGTTACGAGCCCTCCCAGCCCCAGCATTTT. It is translated as CASSYEPSQPQHF.

This clonotype was seen more than once but under ten times. V gene TRBV6-6 combines with J gene TRBJ2-7, with D unclear. V dropped 8 bases and J dropped 4 bases, with 12 bases sitting between them. From germline, CDR1 is MNHNY and CDR2 SVGAGI (reference sequence). CDR3 length: 12 residues. The CDR3 bases are TGTGCCAGCCAGGAATCCAAATACGAGCAGTACTTC. Protein: CASQESKYEQYF.

Only a few counts were recorded for this clonotype. The chain has TRBV7-9 and TRBJ1-3, with no clear D. V was cut by 6 bases and J by 2 bases, with 5 bases left in between. From germline, CDR1 is SEHNR and CDR2 FQNEAQ (reference sequence). CDR3 length: 12 amino acids. CDR3 residues: CASRDAGNTIYF. The CDR3 DNA reads as TGTGCCAGCAGGGACGCTGGAAACACCATATATTTT.

This clonotype came up many times. The chain joins TRBV20-1 to TRBJ1-5; D call uncertain. The V end was cut by 3 bases, the J end by 0 bases, with 6 bases between. Germline V CDR1 and CDR2: DFQATT, SNEGSKA (reference sequence). The CDR3 sequence is 13 residues long. CDR3 nucleotides: TGCAGTGCTAGTCCCTATAGCAATCAGCCCCAGCATTTT. Residues: CSASPYSNQPQHF.

This clonotype was recorded a few times. The CDR3 nucleotides are TGCAGTGCAGGGGCAGAGTCTAACTATGGCTACACCTTC. It codes for CSAGAESNYGYTF. The V gene is TRBV20-1, the J gene TRBJ1-2, with D maybe TRBD1 (5 bases). V was pared by 6 bases and J by 0 bases, with 11 bases between. Germline V lookup: CDR1 DFQATT, CDR2 SNEGSKA (reference sequence). The CDR3 length is 13 residues.

Points on this clonotype: This could be a read error, since a much larger clone is one nucleotide away. The CDR3 region has the DNA TGTGCCAGCAGCTTTACAGCTAACTATGGCTACACCTTC. It codes for CASSFTANYGYTF. This chain links TRBV7-2 with TRBJ1-2; D is ambiguous. The V end was cut by 3 bases, the J end by 0 bases, with 5 bases between. Looked up from germline, CDR1 is SGHTA and CDR2 is FQGNSA. The CDR3 has 13 amino acids.